This paragraph reports one T cell receptor (beta chain). Germline values: CDR1 SGHKS, CDR2 YYEKEE (reference sequence). The CDR3 extends over 14 amino acids. V lost 1 base to trimming and J lost 9 bases, with 11 bases between them. Only in-frame clones appear in the TCRdb table, and some are missing; sequencing was by immunoSEQ multiplex PCR. The table has about 100,000 clones, around 94% seen once. This sample is part of a study of T cell responses to AZD1222 COVID-19 vaccine. The clonotype comes from an adult in good health. The chain uses TRBV5-5 and TRBJ1-6; the D is unclear. Sequencing used peripheral blood, obtained on day 0 of AZD1222 vaccination. The chain's CDR3 is CASSLNGLRSPLHF. The DNA of the CDR3 is TGTGCCAGCAGCTTGAATGGACTACGTTCACCCCTCCACTTT.